This T cell receptor beta chain is drawn from a study of regulatory T cells in long-lasting Graves disease. iRepertoire HTBI primers and Arm-PCR of CDR3 regions built TCR beta libraries. TCRdb independently ran MiXCR on the multiplex PCR reads; one entry per CDR3 protein. The sample has approximately 360,000 distinct CDR3 sequences, more than 20% seen once. Findings and limits, study-wide: Newly diagnosed disease favored TRBV20-1 and TRBJ2-1 over persistent disease.

The J segment lost 5 bases and the V segment lost 2 bases, leaving 7 bases of the junction unmatched. The length of the CDR3 is 14 residues. Germline V gives CDR1 DFQATT, CDR2 SNEGSKA (reference sequence). Time point meaning: persistent/refractory GD, antithyroid drugs over 5 years with positive TRAb. PBMC RNA served as the TCR library source. In regard to this clonotype: Antigen specificity is unknown.

The chain recombines TRBV20-1 with TRBJ2-7, with 9 bases matching TRBD2. The origin of this receptor is a woman aged 40 to 50 with Graves disease. This specimen consisted of peripheral blood mononuclear cells (PBMCs), obtained when the disease was refractory, from a patient treated with antithyroid drugs. CDR3 coding DNA: TGCAGTGCTAGACTAGCGGGACCACGAAACGAGCAGTACTTC. It yields the protein CSARLAGPRNEQYF.